This TCR beta chain is drawn from a study of T cell responses to AZD1222 COVID-19 vaccine. This CDR3 has 17 amino acids. Per germline, CDR1 SNHLY and CDR2 FYNNEI. V trimming: 4 bases; J trimming: 1 base; junction bases outside the gene matches: 11. Sequenced by immunoSEQ multiplex PCR; TCRdb stores in-frame clones only, minus some. In the table there are 80,000 to 95,000 clones, less than 95% of which are singletons. The chain uses TRBV2 and TRBJ1-1; 8 bases fit TRBD1. The clonotype comes from an adult who received the AZD1222 COVID-19 vaccine. This specimen consisted of peripheral blood, obtained 28 days after the second AZD1222 dose. Here the CDR3 reads CASSGDRGGVRNTEAFF. The CDR3 DNA reads TGTGCCAGCAGTGGTGACAGGGGAGGGGTTCGGAACACTGAAGCTTTCTTT.